The sequence of this T cell receptor beta chain was determined in a study of brain T cells in children with intractable seizures. Findings of the study overall: Patients' HCMV serostatus was unknown; virus specificity rests on CDR3 similarity alone.

Repertoires were generated with immunoSEQ multiplex PCR, while TCRdb's copy carries only in-frame clones and drops some. Of about 340,000 clones in the sample, approximately 93% are singletons; the top ten hold 5% to 7%. Time point of the sample: blood from clinic visit 5 months post-surgery; TSC patient then seizure free. Surgery cases with the highest brain T cell transcript signatures were chosen for sequencing. V shed 8 bases and J shed 3 bases, with 13 bases lying between them. CDR3 length equals 13 residues. Comment on this clone: The antigen is unknown.

The source material was peripheral blood, sampled 4 to 5 months after surgery. The genes are TRBV12-3 or TRBV12-4 and TRBJ1-2, with D possibly TRBD1 on 5 matching bases. The receptor was isolated from a boy under two years old with tuberous sclerosis and intractable seizures. Here the CDR3 DNA reads TGTGCCAGCGGGACGAAATTGGACTATGGCTACACCTTC. As protein: CASGTKLDYGYTF.